This entry describes one T cell receptor beta chain. Its specificity is unknown. With ipilimumab providing CTLA-4 blockade, focal radiation was administered to patients who had chemo-refractory metastatic non-small-cell lung cancer. This record belongs to a study of radiotherapy plus CTLA-4 blockade in lung cancer. Whole-study context: With approximately 30% of patients having disease control, objective responses were seen in about 19%.

Only in-frame clones appear in the TCRdb table, and some are missing; sequencing was by immunoSEQ multiplex PCR. Here the sample spans under 15,000 clones, around 80% being singletons. The CDR3 is 14 amino acids. V shed 0 bases and J shed 5 bases, with 8 bases lying between them. CDR1 and CDR2 from the germline V gene are SGHKS and YYEKEE (reference sequence). The study's findings and limits: Together with interferon-beta, which increased in serum after radiation, early dynamic changes in blood T cell clones were reportedly the best predictors of response. In blood, tumor-derived TCR clones expanded after radiotherapy plus ipilimumab.

The chain carries TRBV5-5 and TRBJ2-2; maybe TRBD2 (5 bases). This clonotype was obtained from a human donor with non-small cell lung cancer that progressed on radiotherapy plus ipilimumab. Here the sequenced sample was peripheral blood, taken from a patient treated with radiotherapy plus ipilimumab. The CDR3 coding sequence is TGTGCCAGCAGCTTGGATTCGGGGACCGGGGAGCTGTTTTTT. Translation: CASSLDSGTGELFF.